What follows are 31 T cell receptor beta chains derived from one specimen sequenced in a study of cytomegalovirus exposure and HLA in healthy donors. TCRdb's copy holds only in-frame clones and misses some; the assay was immunoSEQ multiplex PCR. The sample includes over 100,000 clones, approximately 87% of them seen just once. The sample consisted of PBMCs. Receptor source: a woman aged 18-30 years in good health and CMV-seropositive.

The V gene is TRBV30, the J gene TRBJ2-3; D gene unclear. Between the trimmed V and J ends, which lost 0 bases and 3 bases, there was a span of 10 bases. There are 14 residues in the CDR3. Per germline, CDR1 GTSNPN and CDR2 SVGIG (reference sequence). CDR3 sequence reads: CAWSVHRRTDTQYF. The DNA of the CDR3 is TGTGCCTGGAGTGTACACCGTCGAACAGATACGCAGTATTTT.

DNA for the CDR3: TGTGCCAGCAGTGCCGAAGGGGGAGCGTCCTACAATGAGCAGTTCTTC. It is translated as CASSAEGGASYNEQFF. The chain carries TRBV9 and TRBJ2-1; possibly TRBD1 for D (6 bases). Germline CDR1 and CDR2: SGDLS and YYNGEE. Trimming pared 5 bases from V and 1 base from J, leaving 16 bases between. The CDR3 loop spans 16 amino acids.

This chain connects TRBV7-2 to TRBJ1-3; D not certain. With 6 bases removed from V and 2 bases from J, the gap between germline ends came to 14 bases. The CDR3 is 15 amino acids. CDR1 SGHTA and CDR2 FQGNSA come from the germline V gene. The CDR3 DNA reads as TGTGCCAGCAGTCAAGTCAGTATCCCTGGAAACACCATATATTTT. It yields the protein CASSQVSIPGNTIYF.

The J gene is TRBJ2-3, the V gene TRBV7-6; 11 positions agree with TRBD2. CDR3 length: 17 residues. Germline CDR1 and CDR2: SGHVS and FNYEAQ. V lost 4 bases to trimming and J lost 0 bases; unmatched junction nucleotides: 6. The CDR3 here is CASSSRTSGFSTDTQYF. The CDR3 DNA follows: TGTGCCAGCAGCTCGAGGACTAGCGGGTTTAGCACAGATACGCAGTATTTT.

CDR3 loop: CASSSGYRLPSGNTIYF. CDR3 in DNA: TGTGCCAGCAGCTCCGGATACAGGTTACCCTCTGGAAACACCATATATTTT. The chain has TRBV9 and TRBJ1-3, with D possibly being TRBD1 (5 bases). V lost 4 bases and J 0 bases, leaving 17 bases between the germline ends. The germline V gene has CDR1 SGDLS and CDR2 YYNGEE. This CDR3 has 17 amino acids.

This clone has just a few counts. The chain carries TRBV7-8 and TRBJ1-1, with D possibly matching TRBD1 (5 bases). With 3 bases removed from V and 4 bases from J, the gap between germline ends came to 18 bases. The CDR3 length is 16 residues. Germline V gene data show CDR1 as SGHVS and CDR2 as FQNEAQ. The CDR3 nucleotides are TGTGCCAGCAGCTTCTCCGGGTGGGGCAAGGGCACTGAAGCTTTCTTT. Its translation is CASSFSGWGKGTEAFF.

The genes are TRBV15 and TRBJ2-7; D might be TRBD2 (5 bases). The CDR3 loop spans 17 amino acids. Trimming pared 4 bases from V and 0 bases from J, leaving 19 bases between. In germline, CDR1 is LNHNV, CDR2 YYDKDF (reference sequence). The CDR3 nucleotides read TGTGCCACCAGCACTAGCAGGAATCCTTTTAGCTCCTACGAGCAGTACTTC. This sequence encodes CATSTSRNPFSSYEQYF.

The chain employs TRBV6-5 and TRBJ1-2, with D tentatively TRBD1 (5 bases). The CDR3 consists of 15 residues. Germline CDR1 reads MNHEY; CDR2 reads SVGAGI. The V gene lost 2 bases and the J gene lost 6 bases, with 16 bases spanning the gap. CDR3 sequence: CASSYRAGPRNGYTF. The DNA for the CDR3 is TGTGCCAGCAGTTACCGAGCAGGGCCCAGAAATGGCTACACCTTC.

The chain has TRBV4-3 and TRBJ2-7, with D maybe TRBD2 (5 bases). This CDR3 contains 15 residues. V was cut by 1 base and J by 0 bases, with 10 bases left in between. Germline V gene data show CDR1 as LGHNA and CDR2 as YSLEER. The CDR3 loop is CASSQGSGSSYEQYF. The CDR3 DNA reads TGCGCCAGCAGCCAAGGGTCGGGGAGCTCCTACGAGCAGTACTTC.

The rearrangement uses TRBV18 and TRBJ2-5; a weak D match, TRBD1 (6 bases). This CDR3 contains 14 residues. Germline V gene lookup returns CDR1 KGHSH and CDR2 LQKENI. Trimming stripped 2 bases from V and 2 bases from J, with 9 bases between. The CDR3, as DNA: TGTGCCAGCTCACCATTAGGACAGCAAGAGACCCAGTACTTC. It translates to CASSPLGQQETQYF.

The rearrangement uses TRBV5-5 and TRBJ1-1; 12 bases fit TRBD1. This CDR3 has 17 residues. The trim removed 4 bases at V and 6 bases at J, leaving 13 bases unmatched. CDR1 and CDR2 (germline): SGHKS, YYEKEE (reference sequence). CDR3 sequence (DNA): TGTGCCAGCAGCCCCGGGGGGACAGGGGGCCCATTTGCTGAAGCTTTCTTT. It encodes CASSPGGTGGPFAEAFF.

V is TRBV7-9 and J is TRBJ2-7; D remains ambiguous. V gave up 0 bases and J gave up 3 bases, with 15 bases separating them. CDR1 and CDR2 (germline): SEHNR, FQNEAQ (reference sequence). This CDR3 contains 16 residues. CDR3 loop: CASSLAHGSSGYEQYF. CDR3 nucleotides: TGTGCCAGCAGCTTAGCGCATGGTAGCTCGGGCTACGAGCAGTACTTC.

The CDR3 here is CASSQVRSGENTEAFF. CDR3 nucleotide sequence: TGTGCCAGCAGCCAAGTTCGTTCGGGAGAGAACACTGAAGCTTTCTTT. This chain joins TRBV4-2 and TRBJ1-1, with D uncertain. The CDR3 loop spans 16 amino acids. Trimming left V 1 base short and J 1 base short, with 13 bases between. Germline V lookup: CDR1 LGHNA, CDR2 YNFKEQ.

The chain has TRBV5-6 and TRBJ2-2; no clear D gene. The CDR3 has 14 residues. Trimming pared 0 bases from V and 4 bases from J, leaving 7 bases between. Germline V gives CDR1 SGHDT, CDR2 YYEEEE. The DNA of the CDR3 is TGTGCCAGCAGCTTGGGAGGCCCCACCGGGGAGCTGTTTTTT. Translated: CASSLGGPTGELFF.

This clone was found once. The J gene is TRBJ2-2, the V gene TRBV4-2; tentatively, D is TRBD2 (5 bases). There are 14 residues in the CDR3. The germline gives CDR1 LGHNA, CDR2 YNFKEQ. Deletions cut 1 base from V and 5 bases from J, with 8 bases between. The CDR3 DNA sequence: TGTGCCAGCAGCCAAGTAAGCGGTACCGGGGAGCTGTTTTTT. It yields the protein CASSQVSGTGELFF.

The chain uses TRBV10-2 and TRBJ1-5; TRBD1 might be the D (5 bases). Trimming took 10 bases from V and 6 from J, leaving 13 bases between them. Germline CDR1 is WSHSY and CDR2 is SAAADI. This CDR3 contains 12 residues. The CDR3 protein is CATRVTGQPQHF. The CDR3 DNA follows: TGCGCCACCAGGGTAACGGGTCAGCCCCAGCATTTT.

In DNA, the CDR3 is TGTGCCAGCAGCCCCGGGACAGGGGGTGACTATGGCTACACCTTC. Translation gives CASSPGTGGDYGYTF. The V and J genes are TRBV7-3 and TRBJ1-2; 11 bases align to TRBD1. In germline, CDR1 is SGHTA, CDR2 FQGTGA. The CDR3 has 15 amino acids. Losses at the gene ends were 5 bases for V and 3 bases for J; bases not matched to a gene: 5. The full variable domain, completed using reference TRBV7-3 and TRBJ1-2, is GAGVSQTPSNKVTEKGKYVELRCDPISGHTALYWYRQSLGQGPEFLIYFQGTGAADDSGLPNDRFFAVRPEGSVSTLKIQRTERGDSAVYLCASSPGTGGDYGYTFGSGTRLTVV.

The V and J genes are TRBV9 and TRBJ2-2; 8 nucleotides line up with TRBD2. With V trimmed by 0 bases and J by 7 bases, 14 bases remained unmatched. This CDR3 is 18 amino acids long. Germline V gene sequence: CDR1 SGDLS, CDR2 YYNGEE. This chain's CDR3 is CASSVGIAGYGQGGELFF. The DNA for the CDR3 is TGTGCCAGCAGCGTAGGAATAGCGGGATATGGGCAGGGCGGGGAGCTGTTTTTT.

There are a few counts of this clone. Here the CDR3 DNA reads TGTGCCAGCAGCCTGCGGGCGGGGATGCGGGAGACCCAGTACTTC. Amino acids: CASSLRAGMRETQYF. The rearrangement joins TRBV14 to TRBJ2-5, with D possibly TRBD2 on 6 matching bases. This CDR3 region has 15 residues. The germline CDR1 and CDR2 sequences are SGHDN and FVKESK. Trimming took 4 bases from V and 5 from J, leaving 17 bases between them.

The rearrangement uses TRBV18 and TRBJ2-3, with 11 positions matching TRBD1. V dropped 6 bases and J dropped 6; count of bases not matched to a gene: 14. Per the germline V gene, CDR1 is KGHSH and CDR2 is LQKENI. This CDR3 contains 17 residues. DNA for the CDR3: TGTGCCAGCTCCCCTATCCCCCGGACAGGGGGCGTCGATACGCAGTATTTT. Residues: CASSPIPRTGGVDTQYF.

The rearrangement joins TRBV27 to TRBJ1-1; TRBD1 agrees at 7 bases. V was pared by 5 bases and J by 3 bases, with 3 bases of the junction left unmatched. The CDR3 length is 13 residues. CDR1 MNHEY and CDR2 SMNVEV come from the germline V gene (reference sequence). The CDR3: CASSTGQDTEAFF. The CDR3 DNA reads as TGTGCCAGCAGTACCGGACAGGACACTGAAGCTTTCTTT.

This chain joins TRBV11-3 and TRBJ2-7; 7 bases line up with TRBD1. This CDR3 is 16 amino acids long. The germline V gene has CDR1 SGHNT and CDR2 YENEEA. Unmatched junction bases numbered 7, after V lost 1 base and J lost 1 base. CDR3 region: CASSLGLGGLSYEQYF. The CDR3 nucleotides are TGTGCCAGCAGCTTAGGATTAGGGGGCCTTTCCTACGAGCAGTACTTC.

This clone was detected only once. This chain uses TRBV21-1 with TRBJ1-2; the tabulated D call, TRBD1, remains unverified against the DNA. TRBV21-1 is labeled a pseudogene. The CDR3 length is 18 residues. CDR3 residues: CASSKGTGTGNILCGYTF. As DNA, the CDR3 is TGTGCCAGCAGCAAAGGTACCGGGACAGGGAATATTTTATGTGGCTACACCTTC.

The J gene is TRBJ1-5, the V gene TRBV7-2; D ambiguous. Trimming shortened V by 2 bases and J by 5 bases, and 10 bases separated the two germline ends. Per germline, CDR1 SGHTA and CDR2 FQGNSA. CDR3 length: 14 amino acids. CDR3 sequence: CASSLRRGDQPQHF. DNA of the CDR3: TGTGCCAGCAGCTTAAGGCGGGGAGATCAGCCCCAGCATTTT. Using reference TRBV7-2 and TRBJ1-5 for the parts outside the CDR3, the full variable domain is GAGVSQSPSNKVTEKGKDVELRCDPISGHTALYWYRQSLGQGLEFLIYFQGNSAPDKSGLPSDRFSAERTGGSVSTLTIQRTQQEDSAVYLCASSLRRGDQPQHFGDGTRLSIL.

This clone has just one count. The rearrangement links TRBV29-1 to TRBJ2-1, with D perhaps TRBD1 (6 bases). The germline V gene encodes CDR1 SQVTM and CDR2 ANQGSEA. This CDR3 has 17 residues. The ends were cut back, 8 bases at V and 3 bases at J, with 26 bases in the middle. The CDR3 reads CSFKRVGGRKSYNEQFF. The CDR3 nucleotides read TGCAGCTTCAAAAGGGTAGGGGGAAGAAAAAGCTACAATGAGCAGTTCTTC.

The chain uses TRBV19 and TRBJ1-1; 9 bases align to TRBD1. Germline-derived CDR1 and CDR2 are LNHDA and SQIVND (reference sequence). Unmatched junction bases numbered 7, after V lost 7 bases and J lost 7 bases. The CDR3 sequence is 13 residues long. The DNA of the CDR3 is TGTGCCAGTATGGGACAGGGCCTCCTTGAAGCTTTCTTT. The encoded protein is CASMGQGLLEAFF.

This clone was observed a single time. The chain has TRBV18 and TRBJ2-1; D remains ambiguous. The CDR3 sequence is 12 residues long. Looked up from germline, CDR1 is KGHSH and CDR2 is LQKENI. V was shortened by 3 bases and J by 9 bases, with 9 bases between the two germline ends. CDR3 in DNA: TGTGCCAGCTCACCTCAGGTTGGTGAGCAGTTCTTC. Encoded protein: CASSPQVGEQFF.

This clone was seen only once. The chain carries TRBV5-1 and TRBJ1-1, with a weak D call TRBD1 (6 bases). The CDR3 is 16 amino acids. CDR1 and CDR2 from the germline V gene are SGHRS and YFSETQ. Trimming cost V 0 bases and J 2 bases, with 14 bases left between them. The CDR3 loop is CASSLGHRDVNTEAFF. In nucleotides, the CDR3 is TGCGCCAGCAGCTTGGGGCACAGGGACGTTAACACTGAAGCTTTCTTT.

This clone was detected once. The chain carries TRBV18 and TRBJ1-5, with a weak D call TRBD1 (5 bases). The V gene's germline CDR1 is KGHSH and CDR2 LQKENI. V dropped 2 bases and J dropped 0 bases, with 20 bases sitting between them. This CDR3 spans 19 amino acids. The CDR3 protein is CASSPGAQQELVSNQPQHF. In nucleotides, the CDR3 is TGTGCCAGCTCACCAGGTGCGCAACAGGAACTTGTTAGCAATCAGCCCCAGCATTTT.

The chain uses TRBV7-3 and TRBJ2-6, with D possibly matching TRBD2 (5 bases). With 4 bases removed from V and 0 bases from J, the gap between germline ends came to 10 bases. CDR3 length: 16 amino acids. In germline, CDR1 is SGHTA, CDR2 FQGTGA. CDR3 sequence: CASSSGRTSGANVLTF. CDR3 bases: TGTGCCAGCAGCTCGGGGAGAACCTCTGGGGCCAACGTCCTGACTTTC.

This clone was seen only once. The CDR3 coding sequence is TGTGCCTGGAGTGGAGGGTTGAGGGATGGCTACACCTTC. This gives the protein CAWSGGLRDGYTF. The chain uses TRBV30 and TRBJ1-2; D unclear. This CDR3 contains 13 residues. Germline lookup yields CDR1 GTSNPN and CDR2 SVGIG (reference sequence). V was cut by 1 base and J by 6 bases, with 12 bases left in between.